This TCR beta chain was identified in a study of blood T cell repertoires in COVID-19. Study context: PBMCs, B-cell-depleted T cells, or T cells provided the cDNA or gDNA that made up the material.

Everyone who took part was roughly 18 to 89 years old, and they came from about 25 US areas. Participants were placed into cohorts based on the clinical history they reported. Repertoires were generated with immunoSEQ multiplex PCR, while TCRdb's copy carries only in-frame clones and drops some. The sample holds some 350,000 clones, approximately 89% seen once. A note on this clone: Compared with germline, one end of the junction differs, possibly owing to a read error.

The CDR3 is made up of 13 amino acids. The germline gives CDR1 LNHDA, CDR2 SQIVND (reference sequence). Source material: PBMCs or T cells enriched from blood (not recorded which). V and J are TRBV19 and TRBJ2-2, with D perhaps TRBD2 (5 bases). The sequence came from a man aged 30-40 years who had recovered from COVID-19. The CDR3 bases are TGTACCAGTAGCGTCCGGGACACCGGGGAGCTGTTTTTT. Encoded protein: CTSSVRDTGELFF.